This is a list of T cell receptor beta chains from one sample in a study of OX40 agonist ivuxolimab in advanced cancers. Assay: immunoSEQ multiplex PCR; the TCRdb copy retains only in-frame clones and omits some. This table holds tens of thousands of clones, 60% to 80% found once. Sequences were derived from CD4+ or CD8+ T cells sorted from blood, sampled in a trial of the OX40 agonist ivuxolimab. These receptors were obtained from an adult with an advanced solid tumor such as melanoma, head and neck, liver or kidney cancer. Both conserved end residues are part of each CDR3. A D gene is named only where the DNA matches it firmly. Size values are once, few and many counts, or a class for expanded clones, and some rows have none.

d_call	v_call	clone_size	j_call	cdr3_aa	cdr3_nt
TRBD2	TRBV15	NA	TRBJ2-1	CATSRGGRYEQFF	TGTGCCACCAGCAGAGGCGGGAGATATGAGCAGTTCTTC
NA	TRBV6-1	NA	TRBJ2-1	CASSEWAGDHNEQFF	TGTGCCAGCAGTGAATGGGCAGGGGACCACAATGAGCAGTTCTTC
TRBD2	TRBV9	NA	TRBJ2-1	CASSVEASGRSSYNEQFF	TGTGCCAGCAGCGTAGAGGCTAGCGGGAGGAGCTCCTACAATGAGCAGTTCTTC
NA	TRBV27	once	TRBJ2-5	CASSSRLPDRQETQYF	TGTGCCAGCAGTTCCCGATTGCCGGACAGACAAGAGACCCAGTACTTC
TRBD1	TRBV28	NA	TRBJ1-5	CASSLSQGFNQPQHF	TGTGCCAGCAGTTTATCACAGGGGTTCAATCAGCCCCAGCATTTT
TRBD1	TRBV27	once	TRBJ2-7	CASSSTGTAEQYF	TGTGCCAGCAGTTCCACCGGGACAGCCGAGCAGTACTTC
NA	TRBV7-8	few	TRBJ2-2	CASSPSVAGELFF	TGTGCCAGCAGCCCGAGCGTCGCCGGGGAGCTGTTTTTT
TRBD1	TRBV28	NA	TRBJ2-3	CASSTRRTGILTDTQYF	TGTGCCAGCAGTACTCGACGGACAGGGATTCTCACAGATACGCAGTATTTT
NA	TRBV28	few	TRBJ2-7	CASSPSGGTPYEQYF	TGTGCCAGCAGTCCATCTGGGGGGACCCCCTACGAGCAGTACTTC
TRBD1	TRBV29-1	few	TRBJ2-5	CSVEDSTPTGIGETQYF	TGCAGCGTTGAAGACTCCACACCGACAGGGATCGGAGAGACCCAGTACTTC
NA	TRBV4-1	NA	TRBJ2-7	CASSQVIQGNSYEQYF	TGCGCCAGCAGCCAAGTGATTCAGGGGAACTCCTACGAGCAGTACTTC
NA	TRBV4-1	NA	TRBJ1-4	CASSQEVEPPNEKLFF	TGCGCCAGCAGCCAAGAGGTAGAACCCCCTAATGAAAAACTGTTTTTT
TRBD2	TRBV9	NA	TRBJ2-2	CASSVERGTSPGELFF	TGTGCCAGCAGCGTAGAGAGAGGGACTAGCCCCGGGGAGCTGTTTTTT
NA	TRBV27	once	TRBJ2-5	CASSLNPQYF	TGTGCCAGCAGTCTTAACCCCCAGTACTTC
TRBD2	TRBV19	NA	TRBJ2-2	CASSPTSGRVTGELFF	TGTGCCAGTAGTCCGACTAGCGGGAGAGTTACCGGGGAGCTGTTTTTT
TRBD1	TRBV5-1	NA	TRBJ2-1	CASSLTRQGADNEQFF	TGCGCCAGCAGCTTGACCCGACAGGGGGCGGACAATGAGCAGTTCTTC
NA	TRBV28	NA	TRBJ2-7	CASSGQWAYEQYF	TGTGCCAGCAGTGGACAGTGGGCTTACGAGCAGTACTTC
NA	TRBV6-6	NA	TRBJ1-1	CASRGKGMNTEAFF	TGTGCCAGCAGAGGTAAGGGTATGAACACTGAAGCTTTCTTT
TRBD2	TRBV19	NA	TRBJ2-7	CASSAGGVYEQYF	TGTGCCAGTAGCGCCGGGGGGGTCTACGAGCAGTACTTC
TRBD1	TRBV9	NA	TRBJ2-6	CASSARQGAGTGANVLTF	TGTGCCAGCAGCGCCAGACAGGGGGCGGGCACTGGGGCCAACGTCCTGACTTTC
NA	TRBV6-1	NA	TRBJ2-7	CASSVGAYEQYF	TGTGCCAGCAGTGTAGGGGCCTACGAGCAGTACTTC
NA	TRBV2	NA	TRBJ2-1	CASRGNPNEQFF	TGTGCCAGCAGGGGGAACCCCAATGAGCAGTTCTTC
TRBD2	TRBV2	few	TRBJ2-7	CASSPGGRPQYF	TGTGCCAGCTCCCCTGGCGGGAGGCCGCAGTACTTC
NA	TRBV27	NA	TRBJ1-2	CASSATEDYGYTF	TGTGCCAGCAGTGCGACAGAGGACTATGGCTACACCTTC
NA	TRBV7-8	NA	TRBJ2-1	CASSPKGGRDNEQFF	TGTGCCAGCAGCCCAAAGGGGGGCCGCGACAATGAGCAGTTCTTC
TRBD2	TRBV19	many	TRBJ2-7	CASSAGVSYEQYF	TGTGCCAGTAGTGCGGGGGTGTCCTACGAGCAGTACTTC
NA	TRBV27	large	TRBJ1-2	CASSLSPSTANYGYTF	TGTGCCAGCAGTTTATCCCCATCGACAGCTAACTATGGCTACACCTTC
NA	TRBV6-6	NA	TRBJ2-5	CASSYTRTGSQENRYF	TGTGCCAGCAGTTACACCCGGACTGGCTCCCAAGAGAACCGATACTTC
TRBD2	TRBV2	once	TRBJ2-7	CASSLTSGSSYEQYF	TGTGCCAGCAGCTTAACTAGCGGAAGCTCCTACGAGCAGTACTTC
NA	TRBV6-6	NA	TRBJ2-3	CASSYSNGADTQYF	TGTGCCAGCAGTTACTCGAACGGGGCAGATACGCAGTATTTT
NA	TRBV23-1	NA	TRBJ1-5	CASSRTPCSNQPQHF	TGCGCCAGCAGTCGGACCCCATGCAGCAATCAGCCCCAGCATTTT
NA	TRBV5-6	NA	TRBJ2-3	CASSLGGLLLDTQYF	TGTGCCAGCAGCTTGGGTGGCCTGCTTTTGGATACGCAGTATTTT
NA	TRBV28	once	TRBJ1-5	CASSYPGPQHF	TGTGCCAGCAGTTATCCCGGGCCCCAGCATTTT
NA	TRBV2	NA	TRBJ2-7	CASSGPLYEQYF	TGTGCCAGCAGTGGTCCCCTCTACGAGCAGTACTTC
NA	TRBV2	NA	TRBJ2-3	CASRGDTQYF	TGTGCCAGCAGGGGAGATACGCAGTATTTT
TRBD1	TRBV7-8	NA	TRBJ1-2	CASSHDTGGRGYTF	TGTGCCAGCAGCCATGACACAGGGGGACGTGGCTACACCTTC
NA	TRBV27	NA	TRBJ1-5	CASSLSTNQPQHF	TGTGCCAGCAGTTTATCGACAAATCAGCCCCAGCATTTT
NA	TRBV30	once	TRBJ2-2	CAWSQDRLSLSGELFF	TGTGCCTGGAGTCAAGACAGGTTAAGTCTTTCCGGGGAGCTGTTTTTT
NA	TRBV15	NA	TRBJ2-5	CATSPGVGKEAQYF	TGTGCCACCAGCCCGGGGGTGGGGAAAGAGGCCCAGTACTTC
NA	TRBV6-5	NA	TRBJ2-7	CASSPSAGGYEQYF	TGTGCCAGCAGCCCCTCCGCCGGGGGCTACGAGCAGTACTTC
NA	TRBV10-3	NA	TRBJ2-7	CAIRDRDSQTNEQYF	TGTGCCATCAGGGACCGGGACTCCCAGACAAACGAGCAGTACTTC
NA	TRBV9	NA	TRBJ1-1	CASSVGESGLEAFF	TGTGCCAGCAGCGTAGGGGAGTCGGGTCTTGAAGCTTTCTTT
NA	TRBV28	medium-sized	TRBJ1-5	CASSATDNQPQHF	TGTGCCAGCAGCGCGACAGACAATCAGCCCCAGCATTTT
NA	TRBV6-1	NA	TRBJ2-2	CAIMTGNTGELFF	TGTGCCATTATGACAGGGAACACCGGGGAGCTGTTTTTT
TRBD1	TRBV29-1	NA	TRBJ2-2	CSVEGQGAHPNTGELFF	TGCAGCGTTGAGGGGCAGGGGGCCCACCCGAACACCGGGGAGCTGTTTTTT